These 9 T cell receptor beta chains came from one sample sequenced in a study of cytomegalovirus exposure and HLA in healthy donors. PCR primers comprised 60 Vbeta and 13 Jbeta primers. Sequenced by immunoSEQ multiplex PCR; TCRdb stores in-frame clones only, minus some. The data show 30,000 to 45,000 clones, 86% seen once. The sequencing input was PBMCs. Receptors were obtained from a woman aged 40 to 49 in good health and CMV-seropositive.

The V call is TRBV2, the J call TRBJ2-2; no clear D gene. This CDR3 spans 15 amino acids. Looked up from germline, CDR1 is SNHLY and CDR2 is FYNNEI. Trimming took 2 bases from V and 1 from J, leaving 8 bases between them. The CDR3 is CASSELQLNTGELFF. CDR3 sequence (DNA): TGTGCCAGCAGTGAATTACAGCTGAACACCGGGGAGCTGTTTTTT.

Regarding this clone: Because the CDR3 is missing its conserved closing phenylalanine or tryptophan, this is likely a read error. It is unclear where the CDR3 begins or ends on the DNA, so no DNA is shown, and the CDR3 is as TCRdb lists it. This CDR3 reads CASLLLLGRDL. This chain uses TRBV7-9 with TRBJ2-4; TRBD2, the D gene given by the table, was not confirmed from the DNA. The V gene's germline CDR1 is SEHNR and CDR2 FQNEAQ (reference sequence). 11 amino acids form the CDR3, both terminal residues included.

This chain joins TRBV29-1 and TRBJ2-7; TRBD2 agrees at 7 bases. Germline assignment: CDR1 SQVTM and CDR2 ANQGSEA. V was pared by 5 bases and J by 0 bases, with 10 bases of the junction left unmatched. CDR3 length: 15 amino acids. Here the CDR3 reads CSVLLGEGSSYEQYF. CDR3 DNA: TGCAGCGTTCTTTTAGGGGAGGGTAGCTCCTACGAGCAGTACTTC.

The rearrangement joins TRBV5-6 to TRBJ1-4; D is possibly TRBD1 (5 bases). The length of the CDR3 is 15 residues. Trimming removed 1 base from V and 7 bases from J, with 14 bases in between. CDR1 is SGHDT and CDR2 is YYEEEE in the germline V gene. CDR3 amino acids: CASSLTGLGGEKLFF. The CDR3 nucleotides read TGTGCCAGCAGCTTGACGGGATTGGGGGGTGAAAAACTGTTTTTT. Variable domain in full (rest from reference TRBV5-6 and TRBJ1-4): DAGVTQSPTHLIKTRGQQVTLRCSPKSGHDTVSWYQQALGQGPQFIFQYYEEEERQRGNFPDRFSGHQFPNYSSELNVNALLLGDSALYLCASSLTGLGGEKLFFGSGTQLSVL.

The chain uses TRBV11-2 and TRBJ2-5, with 11 bases lining up with TRBD2. The better agreement between TRBJ2-7 and the DNA end casts doubt on the J call. Per germline, CDR1 SGHAT and CDR2 FQNNGV. The CDR3 totals 16 residues. The CDR3 is CASSPTNSGGVYEQYF. Here the CDR3 DNA reads TGTGCCAGCAGCCCTACGAATAGCGGGGGGGTTTACGAGCAGTACTTC.

This clone was detected only once. The chain links TRBV5-5 to TRBJ1-1; 8 bases are shared with TRBD1. Germline V CDR1 and CDR2: SGHKS, YYEKEE (reference sequence). V shed 4 bases and J 7 bases; nucleotides not matched to a gene: 9. This CDR3 is built from 14 residues. CDR3: CASSVDRGDGEAFF. The CDR3 bases are TGTGCCAGCAGCGTAGACAGGGGTGACGGTGAAGCTTTCTTT.

In nucleotides, the CDR3 is TGTGCCAGCAGCGTACAACAGAACAATTACAATGAGCAGTTCTTC. Translated, it gives CASSVQQNNYNEQFF. V gene TRBV9 combines with J gene TRBJ2-1; D gene unclear. CDR3 length: 15 residues. Germline-derived CDR1 and CDR2 are SGDLS and YYNGEE. The V and J ends lost 1 base and 4 bases respectively, with 12 bases between them.

The chain combines TRBV7-2 with TRBJ1-3; perhaps TRBD1 as D (5 bases). The V end lost 5 bases, the J end lost 2 bases, and 7 bases lay between the germline ends. There are 13 residues in the CDR3. The V gene's germline CDR1 is SGHTA and CDR2 FQGNSA. The CDR3, as DNA: TGTGCCAGCAGCAGGGGTACTGGAAACACCATATATTTT. Its protein product is CASSRGTGNTIYF. The variable domain in full, completed from reference TRBV7-2 and TRBJ1-3, reads GAGVSQSPSNKVTEKGKDVELRCDPISGHTALYWYRQSLGQGLEFLIYFQGNSAPDKSGLPSDRFSAERTGGSVSTLTIQRTQQEDSAVYLCASSRGTGNTIYFGEGSWLTVV.

The rearrangement uses TRBV7-2 and TRBJ2-5, with D tentatively TRBD2 (6 bases). This CDR3 spans 15 amino acids. V was trimmed by 5 bases and J by 4 bases, leaving 17 bases between them. Germline CDR1 SGHTA, CDR2 FQGNSA. CDR3 sequence: CASSKAPSEVETQYF. The CDR3 coding sequence is TGTGCCAGCAGCAAAGCCCCTAGCGAGGTAGAGACCCAGTACTTC.